These 13 T cell receptor beta chains were sequenced from one sample in a study of read filtering for tumor transcriptome and immune sequencing. Molecular barcoded adaptors covering alpha/delta and beta/gamma chains were used on around 400 ng RNA. Each CDR3 protein is one row after TCRdb ran MiXCR on the reads. The sample lists under 50,000 distinct CDR3 sequences, approximately 13% occurring once. The sequencing input was a population of CD138-negative cells sorted from bone marrow. The origin of the receptors is a donor aged 40 or over with multiple myeloma.

V gene TRBV20-1 combines with J gene TRBJ2-7; D gene unclear. This CDR3 is 11 amino acids long. The V gene lost 0 bases and the J gene lost 3 bases, with 3 bases spanning the gap. Per the germline V gene, CDR1 is DFQATT and CDR2 is SNEGSKA (reference sequence). CDR3 sequence (DNA): TGCAGTGCTAGAGAGATCTACGAGCAGTACTTC. Protein sequence: CSAREIYEQYF.

This clonotype showed up many times. This sequence joins TRBV7-3 and TRBJ2-2; D might be TRBD1 (5 bases). Trimming took off 5 bases at V and 7 bases at J, with 11 bases between the two ends. The CDR3 consists of 13 residues. Germline V gives CDR1 SGHTA, CDR2 FQGTGA. The CDR3 DNA sequence: TGTGCCAGCAGCCAAGGGGTGAACGGGGAGCTGTTTTTT. Translating gives CASSQGVNGELFF.

The chain uses TRBV5-1 and TRBJ2-2; 8 bases line up with TRBD1. V lost 4 bases to trimming and J lost 3 bases; unmatched junction nucleotides: 5. Germline V gene lookup returns CDR1 SGHRS and CDR2 YFSETQ. This CDR3 has 15 amino acids. The CDR3 loop reads CASSPGQAYTGELFF. The DNA for the CDR3 is TGCGCCAGCAGCCCGGGACAGGCGTACACCGGGGAGCTGTTTTTT.

This clonotype was seen at least ten times. The chain combines TRBV2 with TRBJ2-1; 7 positions match TRBD1. The J segment lost 1 base and the V segment lost 7 bases, leaving 7 bases of the junction unmatched. Germline loops: CDR1 SNHLY, CDR2 FYNNEI. The CDR3 totals 15 residues. CDR3 DNA: TGTGCCAGCAACAAAGGGGACAGTTCCTACAATGAGCAGTTCTTC. Protein sequence: CASNKGDSSYNEQFF.

This clonotype was counted at least ten times. This chain uses TRBV25-1 with TRBJ2-1, with D unresolved. The CDR3 loop spans 15 amino acids. Trimming removed 3 bases from V and 6 bases from J, with 15 bases in between. Germline values: CDR1 MGHDK, CDR2 SYGVNS. This CDR3 reads CASSDFTVFPNEQFF. As DNA, the CDR3 is TGTGCCAGCAGTGATTTCACAGTATTTCCCAATGAGCAGTTCTTC.

This clonotype was detected ten times or more. V and J are TRBV2 and TRBJ2-3; 9 nucleotides agree with TRBD2. Germline CDR1 and CDR2: SNHLY and FYNNEI. The CDR3 totals 17 residues. With V trimmed by 0 bases and J by 2 bases, 6 bases remained unmatched. The CDR3 sequence: CASSEALVAGDTDTQYF. The CDR3 coding sequence is TGTGCCAGCAGTGAAGCGCTTGTAGCGGGAGACACAGATACGCAGTATTTT.

Remarks on this clonotype: Possible read error: a much larger clone is one base away. The chain links TRBV29-1 to TRBJ2-7; no firm D call. Germline V CDR1 and CDR2: SQVTM, ANQGSEA. The CDR3 has 11 amino acids. The chain's CDR3 is CSPPPSCEQYF. The DNA of the CDR3 is TGCAGCCCCCCCCCCTCCTGCGAGCAGTACTTC.

This clonotype was seen many times. The chain has TRBV4-1 and TRBJ2-1; the D gene is possibly TRBD2 (6 bases). Germline V gene data show CDR1 as MGHRA and CDR2 as YSYEKL. V dropped 4 bases and J dropped 4 bases, with 23 bases sitting between them. The CDR3 totals 18 residues. CDR3 region: CASSRRVFHSGGYNEQFF. The CDR3 DNA reads as TGCGCCAGCAGCCGCAGGGTTTTCCACTCAGGAGGGTACAATGAGCAGTTCTTC.

This clonotype came up many times. The V call is TRBV5-1, the J call TRBJ2-7, with D tentatively TRBD1 (5 bases). Trimming left V 4 bases short and J 3 bases short, with 17 bases between. Germline V lookup: CDR1 SGHRS, CDR2 YFSETQ. The CDR3 is 15 amino acids. Here the CDR3 DNA reads TGCGCCAGCAGCCTGGACCAACCAGGGTACTACGAGCAGTACTTC. Protein sequence: CASSLDQPGYYEQYF.

The V gene is TRBV7-2, the J gene TRBJ2-1; D unresolved. The length of the CDR3 is 13 residues. Germline V gene lookup returns CDR1 SGHTA and CDR2 FQGNSA. The V end was cut by 8 bases, the J end by 2 bases, with 10 bases between. In DNA form, the CDR3 reads TGTGCCAGCGGGTGGGCAGCCTACAATGAGCAGTTCTTC. It translates to CASGWAAYNEQFF. Full variable domain (remainder filled in from reference TRBV7-2 and TRBJ2-1): GAGVSQSPSNKVTEKGKDVELRCDPISGHTALYWYRQSLGQGLEFLIYFQGNSAPDKSGLPSDRFSAERTGGSVSTLTIQRTQQEDSAVYLCASGWAAYNEQFFGPGTRLTVL.

This clonotype was picked up a small number of times. The V and J genes are TRBV20-1 and TRBJ1-1, with D perhaps matching TRBD1 (5 bases). Looked up from germline, CDR1 is DFQATT and CDR2 is SNEGSKA (reference sequence). Trimming stripped 3 bases from V and 1 base from J, with 18 bases between. CDR3 size: 16 residues. The chain's CDR3 is CSARPRQIPPNTEAFF. In DNA form, the CDR3 reads TGCAGTGCTAGGCCAAGACAGATACCGCCGAACACTGAAGCTTTCTTT.

Notes on this clonotype: It is likely a read error, because the conserved phenylalanine at the end of the CDR3 is missing. Because the CDR3's place on the DNA is in doubt, the DNA is left out and the CDR3 is given as listed by TCRdb. J is TRBJ2-1 and V is TRBV2; the D call TRBD1 from the table was never checked on the DNA. The germline V gene has CDR1 SNHLY and CDR2 FYNNEI. The CDR3 spans 14 residues, counting both ends. The CDR3 here is CASSVGQGVLPVLL.

This clonotype was counted a few times. The chain employs TRBV20-1 and TRBJ2-5; weak D call: TRBD2 (7 bases). CDR3 length equals 16 residues. Trimming took off 5 bases at V and 2 bases at J, with 21 bases between the two ends. Germline values: CDR1 DFQATT, CDR2 SNEGSKA (reference sequence). CDR3 region: CSAQKGGLGIQETQYF. The CDR3 DNA is TGCAGTGCTCAAAAGGGGGGGCTGGGTATTCAAGAGACCCAGTACTTC.